Following are 7 T cell receptor beta chains from one sample sequenced in a study of T-cell reconstitution after alpha-beta-depleted transplantation in children. Preparation of the TCRbeta library involved a method that used unique molecular identifiers. MiXCR, run by TCRdb on the PCR reads, gives a single entry per CDR3 protein. The data show hundreds of thousands of distinct CDR3 sequences, 13% seen once. Material: PBMCs, mostly from graft donor cells, obtained 360 days after TCRalphabeta/CD19-depleted stem cell transplant. Receptor source: a male patient younger than 18 who had a stem cell transplant for acute myeloid leukemia, so the T cells may come from the graft donor.

This clonotype was counted ten times or more. CDR3: CSVGRQGATSTDTQYF. In DNA, the CDR3 is TGCAGCGTGGGAAGACAGGGGGCAACTAGCACAGATACGCAGTATTTT. V usage is TRBV29-1 and J usage is TRBJ2-3, with TRBD1 identical over 10 bases. Germline V gene data show CDR1 as SQVTM and CDR2 as ANQGSEA. With 6 bases clipped from V and 0 bases from J, the junction kept 9 bases outside the gene matches. This CDR3 comprises 16 residues.

The V and J genes are TRBV7-9 and TRBJ2-7, with D uncertain. The V end lost 5 bases, the J end lost 2 bases, and 13 bases lay between the germline ends. This CDR3 comprises 14 residues. Germline CDR1 reads SEHNR; CDR2 reads FQNEAQ (reference sequence). Here the CDR3 DNA reads TGTGCCAGCAGCGTCCGTCCGCCGGCCTACGAGCAGTACTTC. Its translation: CASSVRPPAYEQYF.

The DNA for the CDR3 is TGTGCCAGCAGCTTTGGCCGGGGACTACCCCAAGAGACCCAGTACTTC. Translated: CASSFGRGLPQETQYF. This chain connects TRBV3-1 to TRBJ2-5, with 7 bases aligning to TRBD2. Germline V gene data show CDR1 as LGHDT and CDR2 as YNNKEL (reference sequence). This CDR3 contains 16 residues. Trimming removed 5 bases from V and 1 base from J; junction bases left unmatched: 10.

This clonotype turned up a few times. V is TRBV5-6 and J is TRBJ1-5; D may be TRBD1 (6 bases). This CDR3 is 17 amino acids long. Trimming removed 0 bases at V and 2 bases at J, with 15 bases between. The germline CDR1 and CDR2 sequences are SGHDT and YYEEEE. This CDR3 is CASSLGGTGWGNQPQHF. CDR3 bases: TGTGCCAGCAGCTTGGGCGGTACAGGGTGGGGCAATCAGCCCCAGCATTTT. The full variable domain, its missing parts supplied by reference TRBV5-6 and TRBJ1-5, is DAGVTQSPTHLIKTRGQQVTLRCSPKSGHDTVSWYQQALGQGPQFIFQYYEEEERQRGNFPDRFSGHQFPNYSSELNVNALLLGDSALYLCASSLGGTGWGNQPQHFGDGTRLSIL.

V gene TRBV28 combines with J gene TRBJ1-2; D perhaps matches TRBD1 (6 bases). The CDR3 totals 12 residues. Germline V lookup: CDR1 MDHEN, CDR2 SYDVKM. Trimming removed 6 bases from V and 8 bases from J, with 13 bases in between. This CDR3 reads CASRETGRGYTF. CDR3 nucleotides: TGTGCCAGCAGGGAGACAGGTCGAGGCTACACCTTC.

The chain joins TRBV29-1 to TRBJ2-6; no clear D. Trimming removed 6 bases from V and 2 bases from J, with 5 bases in between. CDR3 size: 12 residues. The germline V gene encodes CDR1 SQVTM and CDR2 ANQGSEA. The CDR3 DNA reads TGCAGCGTGGCACCTGGGGCCAACGTCCTGACTTTC. As protein: CSVAPGANVLTF.

Comment on this clonotype: A much bigger clone sits one base away, suggesting this may be a read error. The V call is TRBV7-3, the J call TRBJ2-7; 9 nucleotides line up with TRBD1. CDR3 length equals 14 residues. The V gene end was trimmed by 1 base and the J gene end by 11 bases; junction bases not matched to a gene: 9. Looked up from germline, CDR1 is SGHTA and CDR2 is FQGTGA. This chain's CDR3 is CASSLKGQGGEEYF. The DNA of the CDR3 is TGTGCCAGCAGCTTAAAGGGACAGGGAGGAGAGGAGTACTTC.